The clone carrying this T cell receptor (beta chain) has ten or more counts. The antigen remains undetermined. The data stem from a study of T-cell reconstitution after alpha-beta-depleted transplantation in children. Unique molecular identifiers were used in preparing the TCRbeta library. In TCRdb, the PCR reads were re-called with MiXCR into one record per CDR3 protein. The sample lists around 490,000 distinct CDR3 sequences; approximately 10% were seen once. J gave up 5 bases and V 5 bases, and 11 bases lay outside the gene matches. Germline values: CDR1 MNHNS, CDR2 SASEGT. The CDR3 covers 16 residues. Regarding the study as a whole: Recipient T cells and thymic progenitors that survived were the source of the high TCRbeta diversity seen at day 60 in some patients. Expanded graft clones numbering several hundred reportedly gave rise to alpha-beta T cells about two months after transplant. It was newly produced T cells that mostly accounted for T-cell counts and diversity one year after transplant.

This specimen consisted of PBMCs, mostly from graft donor cells, obtained 180 days after TCRalphabeta/CD19-depleted stem cell transplant. The V call is TRBV6-1, the J call TRBJ2-7; 11 bases agree with TRBD2. This sequence originates from a female patient between 2 and 15 years old who had a stem cell transplant for aplastic anemia, so the T cells may come from the graft donor. CDR3 protein: CASSLILAGGYNEQYF. The DNA for the CDR3 is TGTGCCAGCAGTCTCATCCTAGCGGGAGGTTACAACGAGCAGTACTTC.